The following is a TCR beta chain sequence with its context. This CDR3 spans 16 amino acids. In germline, CDR1 is SGHDN, CDR2 FVKESK. Trimming at V came to 5 bases and at J to 3 bases, leaving 8 bases not matched to a gene. The data stem from a study of PD-L1 blockade in urothelial cancer. The repertoire was sequenced with immunoSEQ multiplex PCR; TCRdb's copy has only in-frame clones and lacks some. The table has roughly 42,000 clones, more than 75% seen once; the top ten hold roughly 2.7%. The sequencing here drew on PBMCs, taken around atezolizumab (anti-PD-L1) treatment. The V and J genes are TRBV14 and TRBJ2-3; 10 bases line up with TRBD1. The clonotype originates from a man aged 70-80 years with urothelial cancer. The CDR3: CASSSTTGGKTDTQYF. The CDR3, as DNA: TGTGCCAGCAGCTCCACGACAGGGGGCAAAACAGATACGCAGTATTTT. The whole variable domain, filled in from reference TRBV14 and TRBJ2-3, reads EAGVTQFPSHSVIEKGQTVTLRCDPISGHDNLYWYRRVMGKEIKFLLHFVKESKQDESGMPNNRFLAERTGGTYSTLKVQPAELEDSGVYFCASSSTTGGKTDTQYFGPGTRLTVL.